A single sample is the source of the 10 T cell receptor beta chains below, sequenced in a study of blood T cell repertoires in COVID-19. Measured with immunoSEQ multiplex PCR; TCRdb has only the in-frame clones, and not every one. Seen here are 88,000 or so clones, around four fifths observed once, and the top ten hold roughly 10%. The sequenced sample consisted of peripheral blood. Source of these receptors: a human donor in a cohort sampled during active COVID-19.

J is TRBJ2-5 and V is TRBV5-4; D might be TRBD2 (5 bases). The CDR3 sequence is 16 residues long. The V gene lost 4 bases and the J gene lost 0 bases, with 16 bases spanning the gap. Per germline, CDR1 SGHNT and CDR2 YYREEE (reference sequence). CDR3 protein: CASSLARGVYQETQYF. The CDR3 coding sequence is TGTGCCAGCAGCCTGGCTCGGGGAGTGTACCAAGAGACCCAGTACTTC. Using reference TRBV5-4 and TRBJ2-5 for the parts outside the CDR3, the full variable domain is ETGVTQSPTHLIKTRGQQVTLRCSSQSGHNTVSWYQQALGQGPQFIFQYYREEENGRGNFPPRFSGLQFPNYSSELNVNALELDDSALYLCASSLARGVYQETQYFGPGTRLLVL.

The V call is TRBV2, the J call TRBJ2-5; 7 nucleotides match TRBD2. The germline V gene encodes CDR1 SNHLY and CDR2 FYNNEI. Losses at the gene ends were 9 bases for V and 2 bases for J; bases not matched to a gene: 12. This CDR3 has 15 amino acids. The CDR3 is CARGGRRAGQETQYF. CDR3 sequence (DNA): TGTGCCAGGGGGGGGAGGAGGGCTGGGCAAGAGACCCAGTACTTC.

The V gene is TRBV12-3 or TRBV12-4, the J gene TRBJ2-2; TRBD2 might be the D (5 bases). CDR3 length: 13 amino acids. Trimming left V 7 bases short and J 7 bases short, with 13 bases between. CDR3 region: CASTGRAGGELFF. The CDR3 DNA reads TGTGCCAGCACGGGAAGGGCGGGCGGGGAGCTGTTTTTT.

The chain links TRBV4-1 to TRBJ2-1; 9 bases align to TRBD1. V lost 0 bases and J lost 9; bases outside the gene matches: 9. The germline V gene has CDR1 MGHRA and CDR2 YSYEKL. This CDR3 is built from 16 residues. This CDR3 is CASSQDSVTGGVEQFF. The CDR3 DNA reads as TGCGCCAGCAGCCAAGATTCGGTGACAGGGGGTGTTGAGCAGTTCTTC.

The J gene is TRBJ1-2, the V gene TRBV28; no clear D gene. The CDR3 sequence is 13 residues long. Per the germline V gene, CDR1 is MDHEN and CDR2 is SYDVKM. Trimming took 5 bases from V and 3 from J, leaving 10 bases between them. The CDR3 coding sequence is TGTGCCAGCAGTCCCAGGTCGGACTATGGCTACACCTTC. Protein product: CASSPRSDYGYTF.

The chain recombines TRBV6-5 with TRBJ2-1; TRBD2 agrees at 11 bases. CDR3 length: 14 amino acids. Losses at the gene ends were 7 bases for V and 6 bases for J; bases not matched to a gene: 5. Germline CDR1 MNHEY, CDR2 SVGAGI. The CDR3 loop reads CASMIGLAGNEQFF. CDR3 sequence (DNA): TGTGCCAGCATGATCGGACTAGCGGGCAATGAGCAGTTCTTC.

This chain connects TRBV3-1 (or the pseudogene TRBV3-2) to TRBJ1-1; TRBD1 aligns across 11 bases. CDR1 is LGHDT, CDR2 YNNKEL, per germline (reference sequence). V lost 4 bases and J lost 1; bases outside the gene matches: 8. The CDR3 loop spans 17 amino acids. The CDR3: CASSRLDRGRWNTEAFF. The DNA for the CDR3 is TGTGCCAGCAGCCGGCTGGACAGGGGGCGTTGGAACACTGAAGCTTTCTTT.

Only one count was recorded for this clone. V usage is TRBV7-6 and J usage is TRBJ1-3; the D is unclear. V lost 0 bases and J lost 0, with 9 bases in between. Per the germline V gene, CDR1 is SGHVS and CDR2 is FNYEAQ. This CDR3 is 16 amino acids long. CDR3 in amino acids: CASSLAQAVSGNTIYF. The CDR3 DNA is TGTGCCAGCAGCTTAGCGCAGGCAGTCTCTGGAAACACCATATATTTT.

The V and J genes are TRBV19 and TRBJ1-1; TRBD1 is a possible D gene (5 bases). The germline gives CDR1 LNHDA, CDR2 SQIVND (reference sequence). The CDR3 has 13 amino acids. Deletions cut 7 bases from V and 0 bases from J, with 9 bases between. The CDR3 DNA reads as TGTGCCAGTATTTCGGGGGTGAACACTGAAGCTTTCTTT. This gives the protein CASISGVNTEAFF.

V usage is TRBV9 and J usage is TRBJ2-3; 9 nucleotides match TRBD1. The V and J ends lost 1 base and 0 bases, in that order; junction bases with no gene match: 9. Germline V gives CDR1 SGDLS, CDR2 YYNGEE. The CDR3 extends over 18 amino acids. In DNA, the CDR3 is TGTGCCAGCAGCGTACCAGGGACAGGGAAAGGAAGCACAGATACGCAGTATTTT. Its protein is CASSVPGTGKGSTDTQYF. Filled out from reference TRBV9 and TRBJ2-3, the complete variable domain reads DSGVTQTPKHLITATGQRVTLRCSPRSGDLSVYWYQQSLDQGLQFLIQYYNGEERAKGNILERFSAQQFPDLHSELNLSSLELGDSALYFCASSVPGTGKGSTDTQYFGPGTRLTVL.